The 24 T cell receptor beta chains presented below share a single source sample, sequenced in a study of technical replicates of blood from a few donors (dated by TCRdb to 2015 to 2018). Libraries came from the immunoSEQ multiplex PCR assay. Not all clones reach the TCRdb copy of this immuneACCESS table, which keeps in-frame sequences only. Checked studies attribute under half of the gap to unresolved V genes and leave the rest unexplained. The sample records tens of thousands of clones, 95% to 98% of which are singletons. Clones ranked in the top ten supply under 0.35% of the sample. The specimen was T cells isolated from PBMCs. These receptors all stem from a human donor in good health.

The chain couples TRBV7-6 to TRBJ2-7; D perhaps matches TRBD1 (7 bases). Trimming removed 5 bases from V and 3 bases from J, with 17 bases in between. The CDR3 is 15 amino acids. Per germline, CDR1 SGHVS and CDR2 FNYEAQ. The CDR3 nucleotides are TGTGCCAGCAGCCCTCCGGGGGACAGTTTCTACGAGCAGTACTTC. The encoded protein is CASSPPGDSFYEQYF.

The chain links TRBV7-6 to TRBJ1-2, with 8 bases that match TRBD1. The CDR3 covers 13 residues. Per the germline V gene, CDR1 is SGHVS and CDR2 is FNYEAQ. V lost 10 bases and J lost 2; bases outside the gene matches: 6. As DNA, the CDR3 is TGTGCCATCAGACAGGGGTTCAACTATGGCTACACCTTC. The encoded protein is CAIRQGFNYGYTF.

The chain has TRBV19 and TRBJ1-5; D is possibly TRBD1 (6 bases). Per germline, CDR1 LNHDA and CDR2 SQIVND (reference sequence). V was clipped by 4 bases and J by 1 base, with 17 bases between them. CDR3 length: 17 residues. Here the CDR3 reads CASSKGGGAGSNQPQHF. CDR3 nucleotides: TGTGCCAGTAGTAAGGGGGGGGGCGCAGGGAGCAATCAGCCCCAGCATTTT.

The rearrangement links TRBV6-5 to TRBJ2-1; 10 bases are shared with TRBD2. The CDR3 totals 14 residues. With V trimmed by 9 bases and J by 13 bases, 15 bases remained unmatched. Germline assignment: CDR1 MNHEY and CDR2 SVGAGI. The CDR3 coding sequence is TGTGCCAGTAAAGGAAGCGGGAGGGCCGATTTACAGTTCTTC. It translates to CASKGSGRADLQFF.

The rearrangement joins TRBV18 to TRBJ2-7; D is unresolved. The length of the CDR3 is 14 residues. V lost 4 bases, J lost 5 bases, and 15 bases lay in between. Germline CDR1 is KGHSH and CDR2 is LQKENI. CDR3 DNA: TGTGCCAGCTCACGGTTGTCCAGTCACCACGAGCAGTACTTC. Protein sequence: CASSRLSSHHEQYF.

The V gene is TRBV6-5, the J gene TRBJ2-7, with 7 bases that match TRBD1. This CDR3 is 13 amino acids long. J was trimmed by 4 bases and V by 5 bases; bases with no gene match: 5. The germline V gene encodes CDR1 MNHEY and CDR2 SVGAGI. CDR3 sequence reads: CASSQGQNYEQYF. The CDR3 bases are TGTGCCAGCAGTCAGGGACAGAATTACGAGCAGTACTTC.

This chain connects TRBV28 to TRBJ1-3; D is undetermined. V dropped 6 bases and J dropped 0 bases, with 15 bases sitting between them. CDR1 is MDHEN, CDR2 SYDVKM, per germline. The CDR3 runs to 16 residues. The CDR3 DNA follows: TGTGCCAGCAGGCCTGGACTGACGGTCTCTGGAAACACCATATATTTT. This gives the protein CASRPGLTVSGNTIYF.

V usage is TRBV4-3 and J usage is TRBJ2-1; 8 nucleotides agree with TRBD1. V shed 3 bases, J shed 8 bases, and the junction held 9 bases outside the gene matches. The germline V gene encodes CDR1 LGHNA and CDR2 YSLEER. This CDR3 region has 15 residues. CDR3 nucleotide sequence: TGCGCCAGCAGCCACCTGGACAGGGCTGTGGATGAGCAGTTCTTC. Protein sequence: CASSHLDRAVDEQFF.

J is TRBJ2-7 and V is TRBV6-1, with 8 bases matching TRBD2. J was trimmed by 3 bases and V by 7 bases; bases with no gene match: 8. There are 14 residues in the CDR3. The germline V gene encodes CDR1 MNHNS and CDR2 SASEGT. CDR3 residues: CASIMERELYEQYF. DNA of the CDR3: TGTGCCAGCATTATGGAGCGGGAGCTCTACGAGCAGTACTTC.

The chain is built from TRBV6-1 and TRBJ2-7; TRBD1 matches 8 bases. With 1 base clipped from V and 5 bases from J, the junction kept 7 bases outside the gene matches. The CDR3 sequence is 15 residues long. The germline CDR1 and CDR2 sequences are MNHNS and SASEGT. The DNA of the CDR3 is TGTGCCAGCAGTGAAGTACGAACAGGGGGGAACGAGCAGTACTTC. It codes for CASSEVRTGGNEQYF.

This clone was observed a single time. The chain has TRBV4-2 and TRBJ1-5; D is uncertain. Germline CDR1 and CDR2: LGHNA and YNFKEQ. The CDR3 has 16 residues. V was trimmed by 0 bases and J by 0 bases, leaving 9 bases between them. Written as DNA, the CDR3 is TGTGCCAGCAGCCAAGAAGACGGGTATAGCAATCAGCCCCAGCATTTT. Residues: CASSQEDGYSNQPQHF.

The chain links TRBV28 to TRBJ2-5; 8 nucleotides match TRBD1. Germline CDR1 and CDR2: MDHEN and SYDVKM. This CDR3 comprises 14 residues. Trimming at V came to 2 bases and at J to 5 bases, leaving 4 bases not matched to a gene. CDR3 in amino acids: CASSLAGGDETQYF. The DNA for the CDR3 is TGTGCCAGCAGTTTAGCAGGGGGCGACGAGACCCAGTACTTC. The whole variable domain, remainder taken from reference TRBV28 and TRBJ2-5, is DVKVTQSSRYLVKRTGEKVFLECVQDMDHENMFWYRQDPGLGLRLIYFSYDVKMKEKGDIPEGYSVSREKKERFSLILESASTNQTSMYLCASSLAGGDETQYFGPGTRLLVL.

The CDR3 is CASSATGGGYEQYF. DNA for the CDR3: TGTGCCAGCAGTGCCACAGGGGGCGGTTACGAGCAGTACTTC. This chain links TRBV5-4 with TRBJ2-7; 9 bases are shared with TRBD1. Germline lookup yields CDR1 SGHNT and CDR2 YYREEE (reference sequence). With V trimmed by 5 bases and J by 4 bases, 7 bases remained unmatched. This CDR3 contains 14 residues.

V is TRBV6-5 and J is TRBJ2-2; 8 nucleotides match TRBD1. The V segment lost 6 bases and the J segment 2 bases; nucleotides outside the gene matches: 5. The CDR3 has 15 amino acids. Germline V lookup: CDR1 MNHEY, CDR2 SVGAGI. In DNA, the CDR3 is TGTGCCAGCAGCCTGGGACAGGTTAACACCGGGGAGCTGTTTTTT. Translating gives CASSLGQVNTGELFF.

This chain links TRBV4-2 with TRBJ2-3, with 8 bases aligning to TRBD2. V shed 4 bases and J 3 bases; nucleotides not matched to a gene: 21. CDR1 and CDR2 from the germline V gene are LGHNA and YNFKEQ. The CDR3 covers 20 residues. The CDR3 sequence is CASSLRGETWREVVTDTQYF. In nucleotides, the CDR3 is TGTGCCAGCAGCCTGCGAGGGGAAACCTGGCGGGAGGTAGTAACAGATACGCAGTATTTT.

This chain connects TRBV9 to TRBJ1-2; TRBD1 agrees at 8 bases. Germline values: CDR1 SGDLS, CDR2 YYNGEE. Germline trimming cut 0 bases from V and 8 bases from J; bases unmatched to any gene: 9. CDR3 size: 15 residues. The CDR3 bases are TGTGCCAGCAGCGTAGATCCAGGGGGCCTAGAGGGCTACACCTTC. As protein: CASSVDPGGLEGYTF.

This chain joins TRBV9 and TRBJ2-3; D is perhaps TRBD2 (6 bases). The germline CDR1 and CDR2 sequences are SGDLS and YYNGEE. With 3 bases removed from V and 9 bases from J, the gap between germline ends came to 14 bases. The CDR3 loop spans 13 amino acids. CDR3 loop: CASSAEGSGTQYF. CDR3 DNA: TGTGCCAGCAGCGCCGAAGGTAGCGGAACGCAGTATTTT.

The genes are TRBV9 and TRBJ2-7; 7 bases map to TRBD2. CDR3 length: 14 residues. Per germline, CDR1 SGDLS and CDR2 YYNGEE. The trim removed 2 bases at V and 4 bases at J, leaving 6 bases unmatched. The CDR3 protein is CASSVQAGPYEQYF. CDR3 coding DNA: TGTGCCAGCAGCGTTCAAGCGGGACCGTACGAGCAGTACTTC.

The rearrangement uses TRBV6-6 and TRBJ1-1; tentatively, D is TRBD1 (5 bases). The V and J ends lost 11 bases and 5 bases respectively, with 15 bases between them. This CDR3 has 12 residues. Germline assignment: CDR1 MNHNY and CDR2 SVGAGI (reference sequence). Here the CDR3 reads CAGGEGGTEAFF. The CDR3 DNA sequence: TGTGCCGGGGGGGAGGGTGGGACTGAAGCTTTCTTT.

The J gene is TRBJ2-7, the V gene TRBV5-1; D gene ambiguous. This CDR3 has 12 amino acids. Trimming removed 4 bases at V and 10 bases at J, with 15 bases between. Germline CDR1 reads SGHRS; CDR2 reads YFSETQ. The CDR3 is CASSLLSTPQYF. The DNA of the CDR3 is TGCGCCAGCAGCCTCCTCTCTACGCCTCAGTACTTC.

The CDR3 coding sequence is TGTGCCAGCAGTGAATTGGACAGGAACACTGAAGCTTTCTTT. Amino acids: CASSELDRNTEAFF. The genes are TRBV25-1 and TRBJ1-1, with TRBD1 as a possible D gene (6 bases). The V gene's germline CDR1 is MGHDK and CDR2 SYGVNS. Trimming shortened V by 1 base and J by 1 base, and 7 bases separated the two germline ends. The CDR3 is made up of 14 amino acids.

This chain joins TRBV7-3 and TRBJ2-7; the match to TRBD1 covers 10 bases. Germline loops: CDR1 SGHTA, CDR2 FQGTGA. J lost 2 bases, V lost 0 bases, and 4 bases had no gene match. The CDR3 totals 16 residues. The CDR3 nucleotides read TGTGCCAGCAGCTTAACCGGAGGACAGGGGGCCTACGAGCAGTACTTC. Encoded protein: CASSLTGGQGAYEQYF. The complete variable domain, with remaining parts taken from reference TRBV7-3 and TRBJ2-7, reads GAGVSQTPSNKVTEKGKYVELRCDPISGHTALYWYRQSLGQGPEFLIYFQGTGAADDSGLPNDRFFAVRPEGSVSTLKIQRTERGDSAVYLCASSLTGGQGAYEQYFGPGTRLTVT.

The chain joins TRBV28 to TRBJ2-2, with 7 bases that match TRBD1. Germline assignment: CDR1 MDHEN and CDR2 SYDVKM. The CDR3 extends over 14 amino acids. The ends lost 6 bases at V and 5 bases at J; junction bases unmatched: 6. The CDR3 sequence: CASSRQGGTGELFF. CDR3 coding DNA: TGTGCCAGCAGCAGACAGGGTGGGACCGGGGAGCTGTTTTTT.

J is TRBJ1-2 and V is TRBV9; 9 nucleotides line up with TRBD1. With V trimmed by 4 bases and J by 0 bases, 7 bases remained unmatched. Germline-derived CDR1 and CDR2 are SGDLS and YYNGEE. The CDR3 sequence is 16 residues long. CDR3 DNA: TGTGCCAGCAGCATCGACCGGACAGGGGCTAACTATGGCTACACCTTC. This encodes CASSIDRTGANYGYTF.